The sequence of this T cell receptor (beta chain) was determined in a study of T cell responses to AZD1222 COVID-19 vaccine. Study-wide findings and caveats: The repertoires were collected only after the peak T cell response.

Sequencing used immunoSEQ multiplex PCR; TCRdb keeps in-frame clones, though not all of them. Of more than 150,000 clones in the sample, 85% to 95% were seen once. Points on this clone: Its antigen is currently unknown.

Trimming left V 2 bases short and J 6 bases short, with 8 bases between. CDR1 and CDR2 (germline): ENHRY, SYGVKD. CDR3 length: 14 residues. The receptor was derived from an adult in good health. The sequenced sample was peripheral blood, obtained on day 0 of AZD1222 vaccination. The J gene is TRBJ1-6, the V gene TRBV10-3; D gene uncertain. DNA for the CDR3: TGTGCCATCAGTGAGACCGCACTTAATTCACCCCTCCACTTT. Translated, it gives CAISETALNSPLHF.